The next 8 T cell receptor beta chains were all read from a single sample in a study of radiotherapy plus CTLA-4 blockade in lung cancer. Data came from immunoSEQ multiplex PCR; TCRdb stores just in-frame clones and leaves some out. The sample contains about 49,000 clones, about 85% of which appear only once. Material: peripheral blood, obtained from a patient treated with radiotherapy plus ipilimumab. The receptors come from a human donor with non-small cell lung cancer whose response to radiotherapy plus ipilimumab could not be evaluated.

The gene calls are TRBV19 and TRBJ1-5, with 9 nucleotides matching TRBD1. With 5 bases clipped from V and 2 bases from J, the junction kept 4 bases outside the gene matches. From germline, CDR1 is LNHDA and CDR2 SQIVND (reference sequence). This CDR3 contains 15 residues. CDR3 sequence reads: CASSGGDRGNQPQHF. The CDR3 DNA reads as TGTGCCAGTAGTGGTGGGGACAGGGGCAATCAGCCCCAGCATTTT.

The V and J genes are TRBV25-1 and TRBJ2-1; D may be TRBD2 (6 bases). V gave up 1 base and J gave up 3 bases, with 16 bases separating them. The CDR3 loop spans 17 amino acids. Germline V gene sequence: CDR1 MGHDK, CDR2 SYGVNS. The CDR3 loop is CASSEFWGEVGYNEQFF. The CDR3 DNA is TGTGCCAGCAGTGAATTTTGGGGGGAGGTCGGCTACAATGAGCAGTTCTTC.

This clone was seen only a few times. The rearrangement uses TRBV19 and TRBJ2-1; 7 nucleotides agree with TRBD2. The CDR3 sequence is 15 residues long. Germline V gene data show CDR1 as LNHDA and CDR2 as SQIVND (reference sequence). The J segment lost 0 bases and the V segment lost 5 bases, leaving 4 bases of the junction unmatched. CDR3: CASSPLAASYNEQFF. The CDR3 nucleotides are TGTGCCAGTAGTCCTCTAGCGGCCTCCTACAATGAGCAGTTCTTC.

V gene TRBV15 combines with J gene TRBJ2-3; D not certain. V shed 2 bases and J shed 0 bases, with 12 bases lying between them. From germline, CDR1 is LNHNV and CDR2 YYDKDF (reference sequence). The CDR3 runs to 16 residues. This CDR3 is CATSRLQSLSTDTQYF. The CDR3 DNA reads TGTGCCACCAGCAGATTACAGTCCCTTAGCACAGATACGCAGTATTTT.

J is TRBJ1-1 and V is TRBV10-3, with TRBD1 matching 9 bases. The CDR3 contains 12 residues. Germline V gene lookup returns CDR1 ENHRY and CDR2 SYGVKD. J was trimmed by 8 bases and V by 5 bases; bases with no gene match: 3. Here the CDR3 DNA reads TGTGCCATCAGTCGGGACAGGGTCGAAGCTTTCTTT. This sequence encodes CAISRDRVEAFF.

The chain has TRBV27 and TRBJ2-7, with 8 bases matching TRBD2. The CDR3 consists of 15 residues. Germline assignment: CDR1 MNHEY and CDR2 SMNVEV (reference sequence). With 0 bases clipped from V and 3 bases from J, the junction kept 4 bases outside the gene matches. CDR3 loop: CASSLSVAGIYEQYF. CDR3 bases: TGTGCCAGCAGTTTATCCGTAGCGGGAATCTACGAGCAGTACTTC.

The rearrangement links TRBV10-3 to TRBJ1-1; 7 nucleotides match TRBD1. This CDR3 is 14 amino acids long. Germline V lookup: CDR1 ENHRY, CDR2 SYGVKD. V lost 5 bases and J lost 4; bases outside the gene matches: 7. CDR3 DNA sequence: TGTGCCATCAGTCTGACAGGGAGGAGCACTGAAGCTTTCTTT. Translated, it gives CAISLTGRSTEAFF.

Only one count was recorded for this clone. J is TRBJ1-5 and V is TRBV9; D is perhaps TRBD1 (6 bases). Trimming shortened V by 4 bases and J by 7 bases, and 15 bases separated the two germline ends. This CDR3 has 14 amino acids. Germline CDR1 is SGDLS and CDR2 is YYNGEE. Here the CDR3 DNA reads TGTGCCAGCAGCCAAGCAGGGGTTGGACAGCCCCAGCATTTT. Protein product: CASSQAGVGQPQHF.